This T cell receptor (beta chain) derives from a study of cytomegalovirus exposure and HLA in healthy donors. Using immunoSEQ multiplex PCR, the repertoire was profiled, and TCRdb retains in-frame clones only, with some absent. The sample shows 150,000 to 200,000 clones, 84% of them seen only once. General study points: Per published reports, the classifier diagnosed cytomegalovirus status with high specificity and sensitivity. The majority of TCR sequences were rare, yet some public TCRs appeared in many donors.

This CDR3 spans 13 amino acids. V was clipped by 5 bases and J by 4 bases; unmatched bases: 5. Germline V gene lookup returns CDR1 LNHDA and CDR2 SQIVND (reference sequence). With regard to this clone: Its target is not known.

The receptor comes from a man aged 18 to 35 in good health and CMV-seropositive. The V call is TRBV19, the J call TRBJ2-7; 7 bases fit TRBD2. Sequencing input: PBMCs. CDR3 sequence: CASSPQRDYEQYF. The CDR3 DNA is TGTGCCAGTAGTCCCCAGCGGGATTACGAGCAGTACTTC.